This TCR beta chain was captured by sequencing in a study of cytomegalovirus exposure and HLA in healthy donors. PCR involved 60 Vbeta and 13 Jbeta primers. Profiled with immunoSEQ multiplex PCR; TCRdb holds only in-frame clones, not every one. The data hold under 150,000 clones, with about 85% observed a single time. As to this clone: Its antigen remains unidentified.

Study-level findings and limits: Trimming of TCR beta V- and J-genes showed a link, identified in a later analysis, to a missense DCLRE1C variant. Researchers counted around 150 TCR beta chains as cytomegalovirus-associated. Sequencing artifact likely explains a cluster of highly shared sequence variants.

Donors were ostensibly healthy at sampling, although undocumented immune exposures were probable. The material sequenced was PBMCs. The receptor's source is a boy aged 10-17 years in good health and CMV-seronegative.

The CDR3, as DNA: TGTGCCAGCAGCGCTCGGGCCCCCGGGAAGGGTAACTATGGCTACACCTTC. Translating gives CASSARAPGKGNYGYTF. The genes are TRBV7-2 and TRBJ1-2; D remains ambiguous. This CDR3 contains 17 residues. From germline, CDR1 is SGHTA and CDR2 FQGNSA. The V end lost 5 bases, the J end lost 1 base, and 20 bases lay between the germline ends.